This entry concerns a single T cell receptor beta chain. It lacks a known antigen. Nothing much larger sits one base from this clone, and base qualities are not available. The trim is 3 bases for V and 0 bases for J, with a gap of 6 bases between the germline ends. Including cysteine and phenylalanine, the CDR3 has 14 amino acids. CDR3 DNA only is kept here, 42 bases in frame from base 1. The germline V gene provides CDR1 MGHDK and CDR2 SYGVNS. The data are from a study of cytomegalovirus exposure and HLA in healthy donors (dated by TCRdb to about 2017). A note on the overall study: An earlier analysis of several hundred of the donors reported 250 to 350 Gb of sequence data and about 120 million unique TCR beta sequences obtained from roughly 180 million T cells. All discovery cohort repertoires had been generated using a single sequencing platform. Typing coverage differed by locus: A, B, C, DRB1 and DQB1 were typed in roughly 620-630 donors, DQA1 in about 560, DPA1 in some 610, and DPB1 in just under 490. To predict cytomegalovirus infection status, the study combined high-throughput TCR immunosequencing, statistical association of individual TCRs with disease status, and machine learning. Genome-wide SNP genotypes for about 65% of the roughly 700 donors were used in a later genetic analysis, which treated that subset as a discovery cohort. An earlier analysis of around 640 of the donors used high-throughput TCR beta sequencing to judge whether each TCR beta V gene segment behaved as functional or pseudogenic. Alongside the repertoire data, information on donor age, sex, ethnicity and CMV serostatus was compiled. Both class I and class II loci were covered by HLA typing, at four-digit resolution. Approximately 300 gigabases of sequencing data and tens of millions of unique TCR sequences were included in an early release covering around 600 HLA-typed donors. In the later analysis, no new phenotypic data were used to find candidate immune exposures; instead, reliance was placed on TCR beta sequences and their occurrence across donors. Among almost 400 genotyped donors of the cohort, an average of around 240,000 unique TCR beta nucleotide sequences were sequenced per donor, roughly 18% of them non-productive. A later analysis re-examined previously published TCR beta repertoires from about 700 donors and added high-resolution HLA genotyping to investigate patterns of TCR occurrence. Of the approximately 400 genotyped donors, approximately 80% were placed in the genetic ancestry cluster associated with self-reported Caucasian donors. Because of strong linkage in the cohort, five DR-DQ haplotypes were treated as single units for association and clustering. The T cell repertoires of 666 subjects were profiled by immunosequencing and related to cytomegalovirus serostatus. Besides the first cohort of roughly 700 subjects, a separate validation cohort made up of 120 different subjects was used. The study aimed to test whether cataloging public T cell receptors could reveal signatures of past pathogen exposure. Study-wide findings and limitations: When HLA alleles, especially DR and DQ, strongly co-occurred, TCR associations were difficult to assign to individual alleles. Immune exposure information for the cohort was limited to CMV serostatus. In a later analysis, some 17,000 TCR beta sequences were associated with specific HLA alleles at a false discovery rate of 0.05. According to a later genetic analysis, donors in an Asian-associated ancestry cluster had fewer N-insertions in productive TCRs than the roughly 700-donor mean. Sequencing depth was assumed to be roughly uniform across donors in the presence/absence analyses, though that assumption may not hold. HLA typing was unavailable for some donors at each locus, so association tests used only the typed subset. A further reported finding was that TCR beta sequences accurately predicted the HLA-A and HLA-B alleles for most subjects in the first cohort. The authors suggested that the approach could potentially be generalized to other disease states and immunological phenotypes. Correlated functional status among segregating V segments might be attributable to linkage disequilibrium, but an unknown experimental factor could not be ruled out. A later analysis found that TCR association rates varied across HLA loci, with DRB1 alleles showing the most associated TCRs and HLA-C alleles the fewest. Because counts were too low, 15 or so rarely observed V segments, including chromosome 9 orphons, were excluded from the earlier analysis of 587 of the donors. The sequencing pipeline was judged likely to have produced a cluster of highly shared sequence variants as a technical artifact. Most CMV-associated TCR beta chains appeared to be HLA-restricted in a later analysis, and the HLA associations seemed to be driven largely by CMV exposure. Only TCR beta chains were sequenced in this cohort, and the absence of alpha or paired-chain data limited detectable features. The study listed 150 to 200 TCR beta chains as associated with cytomegalovirus. In a later analysis, several top co-occurrence clusters were reported to appear linked to parvovirus B19, influenza, CMV and Epstein-Barr virus. A few of the identified cytomegalovirus-associated TCR beta chains were confirmed in vitro to be specific for cytomegalovirus antigens. In a later genetic analysis, a missense DCLRE1C variant was associated with V-gene and J-gene trimming of TCR beta chains, and the association was replicated in an independent cohort. While some public TCRs were present in many individuals, most TCR sequences turned up only very rarely across donors. In a later analysis, HLA-associated TCR beta chains were found to be more clonally expanded and to have lower generation probabilities than equally common non-associated chains. In both the original and validation cohorts, the classifier was reported to diagnose cytomegalovirus status with high specificity and sensitivity. Some IMGT-functional V segments, including TRBV6-2 and TRBV6-3, could not be told apart with the 87-base-pair reads, so those segments were excluded. Broadly in line with IMGT annotations, most TCR beta V segments showed up in productive rearrangements about 87% or about 30% of the time in an earlier analysis of 450 to 750 of the donors.

The cohort consisted of approximately 670 healthy bone marrow donors. All cohort members were sampled while nominally healthy, although unrecorded immune exposures were likely present. The donor tested CMV seropositive and was one of the 289 seropositive cohort members. A peripheral blood sample was collected from each donor, and TCR beta sequencing was performed on peripheral blood mononuclear cells. Genomic DNA was extracted from the blood cell samples with the Qiagen DNeasy Blood Extraction Kit. Library creation used the immunoSEQ multiplex PCR assay. For the multiplex PCR, a mixture combining 60 forward primers for TCR Vbeta segments and 13 reverse primers for TCR Jbeta segments was used. The CDR3 region of rearranged TCR beta genes was amplified from genomic DNA by a multiplex PCR assay. The amplified TCR beta libraries were sequenced on the Illumina HiSeq System as 87-base-pair reads. In the source study's methods: A later analysis counted approximately 74 million unique TCR beta chains across the roughly 700 repertoires, and some 12 million of these chains were shared by at least two donors. Raw reads were error-corrected and collapsed into unique sequences by a nearest-neighbor algorithm in which closely related sequences were merged to remove PCR and sequencing errors. V, D and J gene segments were assigned by aligning CDR3 sequences to IMGT reference sequences. For a sequence to be retained, a match of at least six nucleotides was required to both a V gene segment and a J gene segment. A rearrangement counted as productive if the CDR3 had no stop codons and remained in frame with V and J, and every other rearrangement counted as non-productive. CDR3 was defined according to IMGT convention as the region running from the second conserved V-encoded cysteine to the conserved J-encoded phenylalanine. The earlier analysis of roughly 590 of the donors excluded sequences that lacked an unambiguous match to a single V gene segment. In an earlier analysis of several hundred of the donors, V segments were called functional above 56.7% productive rearrangements and were called segregating when the between-donor standard deviation exceeded 5%. To diagnose cytomegalovirus status from the catalog of TCR beta chain sequences, a statistical classification framework was built. V and J gene assignment, in a later analysis, came from comparing TCR nucleotide sequences with IMGT/GENE-DB human TR gene sequences. Using the TCRdist pipeline, a later analysis assigned CDR3 sequences along with most-parsimonious VDJ recombination scenarios. In a later analysis, every TCR beta chain was defined by the combination of its CDR3 amino acid sequence and its V-gene family, and reads without a unique V-gene family were dropped. As a way to deal with suspected cross-contamination and a sequencing artifact, a later analysis dropped under 600 nucleotide sequences that were highly shared and had low generation probability. In a later analysis, a clonal expansion index for each public chain was calculated from normalized within-repertoire ranks of inferred template counts. Generation probabilities in a later analysis came from a VDJ recombination model fitted to out-of-frame rearrangements, and those results were checked against IGoR. A later analysis scored TCR-TCR, TCR-HLA and TCR-CMV co-occurrence with hypergeometric tests, applying a repertoire-size bias correction to TCR pairs. A later analysis estimated false discovery rates by permuting HLA or CMV assignments 20 times. In a later analysis, co-occurring TCRs were grouped using DBSCAN, with TCRdist sequence similarity added in when clustering inside HLA-allele-positive subsets. Co-occurrence clustering excluded repertoires with fewer than 30,000 or more than 120,000 public chains, plus five with anomalous nucleotide sharing. In its TCRdb copy, this immuneACCESS table keeps in-frame sequences only and misses some clones. Where compared with another copy, unresolved V genes explain less than half of these, and the others have no known cause. V and J calls and clone size are copied from that table; D and trimming were computed from the DNA. The sample table shows fewer than 130,000 clones, and approximately 80% are seen once. 6.2% of the sample goes to the ten largest clones.

This TCR was recovered from a man younger than 40 in good health and CMV-seropositive. The sample was PBMCs. Rearrangement joined TRBV25-1 to TRBJ2-4; a tentative D match to TRBD2 spans 6 bases. CDR3 region: CASSEGLAKNIQYF. The sequenced DNA is TGTGCCAGCAGTGAGGGACTAGCCAAAAACATTCAGTACTTC. Beyond the CDR3, the reference TRBV25-1 and TRBJ2-4 genes provide the residues; the full variable domain reads: EADIYQTPRYLVIGTGKKITLECSQTMGHDKMYWYQQDPGMELHLIHYSYGVNSTEKGDLSSESTVSRIRTEHFPLTLESARPSHTSQYLCASSEGLAKNIQYFGAGTRLSVL.